This TCR beta chain comes out of a study of blood T cell repertoires in COVID-19. Study-wide background: Sources were T cells, B-cell-depleted T cells, or PBMCs; the material itself was cDNA or gDNA.

TCRdb's copy holds only in-frame clones and misses some; the assay was immunoSEQ multiplex PCR. The sample lists a few hundred thousand clones; around three quarters were seen once. V was pared by 5 bases and J by 8 bases, with 12 bases between. The CDR3 is 12 residues long. Germline values: CDR1 ENHRY, CDR2 SYGVKD. Only one count was recorded for this clone. Sequenced sample: peripheral blood. This TCR came from a woman older than 75 with acute or convalescent COVID-19. This chain uses TRBV10-3 with TRBJ1-2; D ambiguous. The CDR3 DNA reads TGTGCCATCAGTTCTACTCAGGAAGGCTACACCTTC. Amino acids: CAISSTQEGYTF.